This passage covers 28 T cell receptor beta chains from one sample sequenced in a study of T cells after yellow fever vaccination. TCRdb passed the 5' RACE reads through MiXCR, listing each CDR3 protein once. The profile covers 500,000 to 550,000 distinct CDR3 sequences, with about a fifth appearing a single time and around 16% taken by the ten largest. The sequenced sample was PBMCs, obtained less than 25 days after the first yellow fever vaccination. The source is a young man who received the YFV17D yellow fever vaccine.

This clonotype appeared many times. The chain combines TRBV7-3 with TRBJ2-1; D not resolved. Germline V CDR1 and CDR2: SGHTA, FQGTGA. With 5 bases removed from V and 12 bases from J, the gap between germline ends came to 17 bases. The CDR3 runs 13 residues. CDR3 DNA sequence: TGTGCCAGCAGCCCCGGTGAATCGGTCGGGCAGTTCTTC. Translated, it gives CASSPGESVGQFF.

This clonotype occurred a few times. The gene calls are TRBV29-1 and TRBJ2-7, with a weak D call TRBD2 (6 bases). V was trimmed by 6 bases and J by 7 bases, leaving 19 bases between them. The length of the CDR3 is 13 residues. The germline CDR1 and CDR2 sequences are SQVTM and ANQGSEA. The CDR3 nucleotides read TGCAGCGTCTCCCGGGTCCTCGGGGGAGAGCAGTACTTC. It translates to CSVSRVLGGEQYF.

This clonotype was counted ten times or more. The rearrangement joins TRBV10-3 to TRBJ2-7; D gene uncertain. Germline V gene sequence: CDR1 ENHRY, CDR2 SYGVKD. The ends were cut back, 0 bases at V and 1 base at J, with 13 bases in the middle. The CDR3 sequence is 16 residues long. This chain's CDR3 is CAISESVLDLSYEQYF. The CDR3 DNA reads TGTGCCATCAGTGAGTCGGTGTTGGACCTATCCTACGAGCAGTACTTC.

V gene TRBV7-8 combines with J gene TRBJ2-5, with 11 nucleotides matching TRBD2. Germline lookup yields CDR1 SGHVS and CDR2 FQNEAQ. V lost 5 bases and J lost 5; bases outside the gene matches: 10. CDR3 size: 16 residues. In DNA, the CDR3 is TGTGCCAGCAGCCTGTCTAGCGGGGGGCGGGGGGAGACCCAGTACTTC. This encodes CASSLSSGGRGETQYF.

This clonotype was seen a few times. This chain joins TRBV7-2 and TRBJ2-7, with TRBD1 identical over 7 bases. The CDR3 runs to 14 residues. The junction had 8 bases not matched to a gene; V was cut back by 4 bases and J by 5 bases. Germline V gene lookup returns CDR1 SGHTA and CDR2 FQGNSA. DNA for the CDR3: TGTGCCAGCAGCTCACCGACAGGGTCGAACGAGCAGTACGTC. Encoded protein: CASSSPTGSNEQYV.

This sequence joins TRBV7-8 and TRBJ1-6; D remains ambiguous. CDR1 is SGHVS and CDR2 is FQNEAQ in the germline V gene. Trimming removed 10 bases from V and 3 bases from J, with 19 bases in between. The CDR3 spans 16 residues. This CDR3 is CATRLRRGSYNSPLHF. The CDR3 bases are TGTGCCACCCGATTAAGGCGAGGGAGCTATAATTCACCCCTCCACTTT.

In its sample, this clonotype was seen a few times. This chain joins TRBV30 and TRBJ2-2; the D is unclear. Germline values: CDR1 GTSNPN, CDR2 SVGIG (reference sequence). Trimming took 2 bases from V and 6 from J, leaving 13 bases between them. This CDR3 is 14 amino acids long. This chain's CDR3 is CAWSWSGVAGELFF. The CDR3 DNA sequence: TGTGCCTGGAGTTGGTCTGGGGTGGCCGGGGAGCTGTTTTTT.

This clonotype was counted only a few times. The chain employs TRBV29-1 and TRBJ2-2; D might be TRBD2 (6 bases). The V end was cut by 8 bases, the J end by 3 bases, with 16 bases between. The CDR3 totals 14 residues. In germline, CDR1 is SQVTM, CDR2 ANQGSEA. The CDR3 reads CSITGGDYTGELFF. The CDR3 region has the DNA TGCAGCATAACCGGGGGTGACTACACCGGGGAGCTGTTTTTT.

In its sample, this clonotype was seen many times. The gene calls are TRBV7-2 and TRBJ1-2; 9 bases line up with TRBD1. The germline CDR1 and CDR2 sequences are SGHTA and FQGNSA. There are 21 residues in the CDR3. With V trimmed by 0 bases and J by 4 bases, 21 bases remained unmatched. CDR3 sequence: CASSLAFKLKRGQGSGYGYTF. In DNA, the CDR3 is TGTGCCAGCAGCTTAGCGTTTAAGTTAAAGAGAGGACAGGGGTCAGGCTATGGCTACACCTTC.

This clonotype has a handful of counts. The rearrangement joins TRBV20-1 to TRBJ1-1, with D unclear. CDR3 length: 14 residues. V was pared by 7 bases and J by 3 bases, with 18 bases between. In germline, CDR1 is DFQATT, CDR2 SNEGSKA (reference sequence). The CDR3 DNA is TGCAGTGGACCCGACACGGGGAGGTACACTGAAGCTTTCTTT. Translation: CSGPDTGRYTEAFF.

This clonotype was seen only a few times. DNA for the CDR3: TGTGCCAGCAGTCCTCTTCGGGAGGGGCCTAATGAAAAACTGTTTTTT. Translation: CASSPLREGPNEKLFF. This chain connects TRBV12-3 or TRBV12-4 to TRBJ1-4; TRBD1 is a possible D gene (5 bases). There are 16 residues in the CDR3. The V end was cut by 5 bases, the J end by 3 bases, with 16 bases between.

The V gene is TRBV5-1, the J gene TRBJ1-1; D is ambiguous. This CDR3 region has 15 residues. V shed 2 bases and J shed 1 base, with 12 bases lying between them. Looked up from germline, CDR1 is SGHRS and CDR2 is YFSETQ. The CDR3: CASSLTSWPNTEAFF. CDR3 nucleotides: TGCGCCAGCAGCTTAACCTCCTGGCCGAACACTGAAGCTTTCTTT.

The rearrangement links TRBV18 to TRBJ1-1; 9 nucleotides agree with TRBD1. The J segment lost 4 bases and the V segment lost 8 bases, leaving 11 bases of the junction unmatched. Germline V gives CDR1 KGHSH, CDR2 LQKENI. This CDR3 region has 15 residues. CDR3 region: CASRATGGVGTEAFF. DNA of the CDR3: TGTGCCAGCCGCGCAACAGGGGGCGTGGGCACTGAAGCTTTCTTT.

This clonotype was observed a few times. V is TRBV29-1 and J is TRBJ1-1; D gene uncertain. The germline V gene has CDR1 SQVTM and CDR2 ANQGSEA. Trimming stripped 4 bases from V and 4 bases from J, with 13 bases between. The CDR3 loop spans 13 amino acids. For the CDR3, the DNA is TGCAGCGTTGTTCGTCAGGAGGGCACTGAAGCTTTCTTT. The encoded protein is CSVVRQEGTEAFF. The complete variable domain, with remaining parts taken from reference TRBV29-1 and TRBJ1-1, reads SAVISQKPSRDICQRGTSLTIQCQVDSQVTMMFWYRQQPGQSLTLIATANQGSEATYESGFVIDKFPISRPNLTFSTLTVSNMSPEDSSIYLCSVVRQEGTEAFFGQGTRLTVV.

This clonotype has ten or more counts. This chain links TRBV20-1 with TRBJ2-3; 10 bases match TRBD2. The CDR3 consists of 16 residues. Germline loops: CDR1 DFQATT, CDR2 SNEGSKA (reference sequence). V trimming: 2 bases; J trimming: 4 bases; junction bases outside the gene matches: 9. For the CDR3, the DNA is TGCAGTGCTAGACGATTAGCGGGGGGCACAGCAGATACGCAGTATTTT. It is translated as CSARRLAGGTADTQYF.

There are a few counts of this clonotype. The chain links TRBV27 to TRBJ1-5; unclear D gene. CDR1 MNHEY and CDR2 SMNVEV come from the germline V gene (reference sequence). Trimming took 6 bases from V and 4 from J, leaving 13 bases between them. The CDR3 covers 14 residues. CDR3 sequence: CASRGSKWNQPQHF. Written as DNA, the CDR3 is TGTGCCAGCAGGGGCTCGAAGTGGAATCAGCCCCAGCATTTT.

This clonotype was recorded a few times. The CDR3 sequence is CTFSIQGGPGTRTDTQYF. The CDR3 nucleotides read TGTACCTTCAGTATTCAGGGGGGGCCGGGAACGAGAACAGATACGCAGTATTTT. The chain recombines TRBV12-3 or TRBV12-4 with TRBJ2-3; TRBD1 or TRBD2 may be the D gene (7 bases each). CDR3 length equals 18 residues.

A few counts support this clonotype. The rearrangement joins TRBV10-3 to TRBJ2-3; TRBD2 agrees at 7 bases. J gave up 0 bases and V 7 bases, and 7 bases lay outside the gene matches. The CDR3 has 15 residues. The germline gives CDR1 ENHRY, CDR2 SYGVKD. The CDR3 loop reads CAIKGGAESTDTQYF. The CDR3, as DNA: TGTGCCATCAAGGGAGGGGCAGAGAGCACAGATACGCAGTATTTT.

There are a few counts of this clonotype. V is TRBV10-3 and J is TRBJ2-1, with D perhaps matching TRBD1 (5 bases). Germline assignment: CDR1 ENHRY and CDR2 SYGVKD. Trimming stripped 2 bases from V and 4 bases from J, with 9 bases between. This CDR3 is built from 14 residues. DNA for the CDR3: TGTGCCATCAGTGAGGACAGTACTTACAATGAGCAGTTCTTC. Translated: CAISEDSTYNEQFF.

This clonotype was seen a handful of times. The chain has TRBV7-8 and TRBJ2-5; 7 bases are a match to TRBD1. V was clipped by 1 base and J by 2 bases; unmatched bases: 4. Germline assignment: CDR1 SGHVS and CDR2 FQNEAQ. The CDR3 extends over 15 amino acids. As DNA, the CDR3 is TGTGCCAGCAGCTTAGGGACAGGCCTACAAGAGACCCAGTACTTC. Translating it yields CASSLGTGLQETQYF.

The J gene is TRBJ1-6, the V gene TRBV20-1, with 7 nucleotides matching TRBD1. V was clipped by 4 bases and J by 3 bases; unmatched bases: 6. Germline V CDR1 and CDR2: DFQATT, SNEGSKA (reference sequence). The CDR3 sequence is 15 residues long. In DNA, the CDR3 is TGCAGTGCTACCTCCGACAGGGTCTATAATTCACCCCTCCACTTT. Translated, it gives CSATSDRVYNSPLHF.

The chain combines TRBV6-2 or TRBV6-3 with TRBJ1-6; 10 bases map to TRBD1. The V segment lost 2 bases and the J segment 10 bases; nucleotides outside the gene matches: 5. CDR1 and CDR2 from the germline V gene are MNHEY and SVGEGT. CDR3 length: 15 amino acids. CDR3 sequence reads: CASSYRTGGISPLHF. CDR3 coding DNA: TGTGCCAGCAGTTACCGGACAGGGGGGATATCACCCCTCCACTTT.

This clonotype was counted between two and nine times. The chain joins TRBV7-6 to TRBJ2-3; 9 bases map to TRBD2. V shed 2 bases, J shed 10 bases, and the junction held 4 bases outside the gene matches. The CDR3 is made up of 13 amino acids. Germline CDR1 SGHVS, CDR2 FNYEAQ. The chain's CDR3 is CASSLLSGGAQYF. The CDR3 nucleotides read TGTGCCAGCAGCTTACTTAGCGGGGGAGCGCAGTATTTT. The variable domain in full, completed from reference TRBV7-6 and TRBJ2-3, reads GAGVSQSPRYKVTKRGQDVALRCDPISGHVSLYWYRQALGQGPEFLTYFNYEAQQDKSGLPNDRFSAERPEGSISTLTIQRTEQRDSAMYRCASSLLSGGAQYFGPGTRLTVL.

The rearrangement links TRBV7-2 to TRBJ1-1; weak D call: TRBD1 (5 bases). From germline, CDR1 is SGHTA and CDR2 FQGNSA. This CDR3 region has 16 residues. Trimming pared 5 bases from V and 0 bases from J, leaving 16 bases between. The CDR3 reads CASSGLGPPLNTEAFF. The CDR3 nucleotides are TGTGCCAGCAGCGGACTGGGGCCCCCCTTGAACACTGAAGCTTTCTTT.

This chain links TRBV6-2 or TRBV6-3 with TRBJ1-2, with D uncertain. Per germline, CDR1 MNHEY and CDR2 SVGEGT. The CDR3 is made up of 15 amino acids. V was pared by 7 bases and J by 3 bases, with 18 bases between. The CDR3 nucleotides read TGTGCCAGCATAAACGAGCGTAGGCGGGACTATGGCTACACCTTC. Its translation: CASINERRRDYGYTF.

This chain joins TRBV18 and TRBJ2-1, with TRBD1 as a possible D gene (5 bases). The CDR3 is 20 amino acids. The ends were cut back, 2 bases at V and 2 bases at J, with 25 bases in the middle. Per germline, CDR1 KGHSH and CDR2 LQKENI. The CDR3 loop reads CASSPTTQARVLRAYNEQFF. Here the CDR3 DNA reads TGTGCCAGCTCACCAACTACACAGGCTCGAGTCCTTCGGGCCTACAATGAGCAGTTCTTC.

The rearrangement joins TRBV7-6 to TRBJ2-2; 10 bases fit TRBD2. Losses at the gene ends were 6 bases for V and 0 bases for J; bases not matched to a gene: 10. CDR1 SGHVS and CDR2 FNYEAQ come from the germline V gene. The CDR3 length is 18 residues. The CDR3 region is CASRRERAGGTNTGELFF. DNA of the CDR3: TGTGCCAGCAGGCGAGAGCGAGCGGGGGGGACGAACACCGGGGAGCTGTTTTTT.

This clonotype came up a few times. The chain uses TRBV7-9 and TRBJ1-5; the D is unclear. The V end lost 6 bases, the J end lost 3 bases, and 6 bases lay between the germline ends. This CDR3 is 12 amino acids long. The germline V gene has CDR1 SEHNR and CDR2 FQNEAQ (reference sequence). The CDR3 nucleotides are TGTGCCAGCAGTTTTTTCAATCAGCCCCAGCATTTT. Protein product: CASSFFNQPQHF.